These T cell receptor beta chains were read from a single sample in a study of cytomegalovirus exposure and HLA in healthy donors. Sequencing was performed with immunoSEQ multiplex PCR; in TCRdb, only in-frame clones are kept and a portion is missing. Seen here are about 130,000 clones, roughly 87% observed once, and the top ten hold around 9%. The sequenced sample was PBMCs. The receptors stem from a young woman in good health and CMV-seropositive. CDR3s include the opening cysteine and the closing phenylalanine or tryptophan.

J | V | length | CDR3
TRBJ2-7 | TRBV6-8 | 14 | CASSYVALHYEQYF
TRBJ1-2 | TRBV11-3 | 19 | CASSSFGDRRPGGAYGYTF
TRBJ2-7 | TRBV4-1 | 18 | CASSQVDFGGLNRDEQYF
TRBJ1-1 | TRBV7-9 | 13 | CASSTGLNAEAFF
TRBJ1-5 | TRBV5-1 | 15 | CASSLGGTGNQPQHF
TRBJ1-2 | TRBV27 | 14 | CASSYGTGNYGYTF
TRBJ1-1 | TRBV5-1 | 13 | CASSGTGDTEAFF
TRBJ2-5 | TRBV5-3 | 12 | CARSFPRETQYF
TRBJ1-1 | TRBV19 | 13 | CASSIRGTTEAFF
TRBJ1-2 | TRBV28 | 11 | CASSTNYGYTF
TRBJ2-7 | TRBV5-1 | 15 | CASSLDAGLSYEQYF
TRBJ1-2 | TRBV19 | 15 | CASKGVPPRPHGYTF
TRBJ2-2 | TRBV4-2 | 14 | CASSQVGGAGELFF
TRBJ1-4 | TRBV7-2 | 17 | CASSFGQGRRQNEKLFF
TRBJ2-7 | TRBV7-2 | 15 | CASSPGTIPTYEQYF
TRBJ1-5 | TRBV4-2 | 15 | CASSQDHRGSQPQHF
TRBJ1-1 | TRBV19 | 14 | CASSPIQGRSEAFF
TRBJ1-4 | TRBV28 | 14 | CASSSTATNEKLFF
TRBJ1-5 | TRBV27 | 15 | CASSSGQGRNQPQHF
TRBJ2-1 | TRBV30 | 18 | CAWGPRSPKSGANNEQFF
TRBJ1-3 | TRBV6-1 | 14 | CASSPPARGNTIYF
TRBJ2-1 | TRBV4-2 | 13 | CASSQGVGVEQFF
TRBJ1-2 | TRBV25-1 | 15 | CASSEIGTGGNGYTF
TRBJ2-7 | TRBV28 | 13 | CASSGQFSYEQYF
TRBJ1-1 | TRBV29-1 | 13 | CSVGGVLNTEAFF